This T cell receptor (beta chain) was sequenced for a study of CD8 T cells in Susac syndrome. V lost 0 bases and J 2 bases, leaving 10 bases between the germline ends. This CDR3 contains 15 residues. Germline CDR1 is MNHNY and CDR2 is SVGAGI (reference sequence). RNA, at 0.5 to 1 ug, was reverse transcribed with random hexamers. TCRdb re-called the immunoSEQ multiplex PCR reads through MiXCR, storing one row per CDR3 protein. The table lists 130,000 to 150,000 distinct CDR3 sequences, approximately 93% of them singletons. TEMRA cells were FACS-enriched, unlike CD8+ and CD4+ T cells, which were negatively isolated.

V usage is TRBV6-6 and J usage is TRBJ1-1; no clear D gene. Sequenced: CD4+ T cells from PBMCs. The origin of this receptor is a human donor in good health. The CDR3 nucleotides are TGTGCCAGCAGTTACTCGCGTCTGAGTAACACTGAAGCTTTCTTT. Its protein is CASSYSRLSNTEAFF.